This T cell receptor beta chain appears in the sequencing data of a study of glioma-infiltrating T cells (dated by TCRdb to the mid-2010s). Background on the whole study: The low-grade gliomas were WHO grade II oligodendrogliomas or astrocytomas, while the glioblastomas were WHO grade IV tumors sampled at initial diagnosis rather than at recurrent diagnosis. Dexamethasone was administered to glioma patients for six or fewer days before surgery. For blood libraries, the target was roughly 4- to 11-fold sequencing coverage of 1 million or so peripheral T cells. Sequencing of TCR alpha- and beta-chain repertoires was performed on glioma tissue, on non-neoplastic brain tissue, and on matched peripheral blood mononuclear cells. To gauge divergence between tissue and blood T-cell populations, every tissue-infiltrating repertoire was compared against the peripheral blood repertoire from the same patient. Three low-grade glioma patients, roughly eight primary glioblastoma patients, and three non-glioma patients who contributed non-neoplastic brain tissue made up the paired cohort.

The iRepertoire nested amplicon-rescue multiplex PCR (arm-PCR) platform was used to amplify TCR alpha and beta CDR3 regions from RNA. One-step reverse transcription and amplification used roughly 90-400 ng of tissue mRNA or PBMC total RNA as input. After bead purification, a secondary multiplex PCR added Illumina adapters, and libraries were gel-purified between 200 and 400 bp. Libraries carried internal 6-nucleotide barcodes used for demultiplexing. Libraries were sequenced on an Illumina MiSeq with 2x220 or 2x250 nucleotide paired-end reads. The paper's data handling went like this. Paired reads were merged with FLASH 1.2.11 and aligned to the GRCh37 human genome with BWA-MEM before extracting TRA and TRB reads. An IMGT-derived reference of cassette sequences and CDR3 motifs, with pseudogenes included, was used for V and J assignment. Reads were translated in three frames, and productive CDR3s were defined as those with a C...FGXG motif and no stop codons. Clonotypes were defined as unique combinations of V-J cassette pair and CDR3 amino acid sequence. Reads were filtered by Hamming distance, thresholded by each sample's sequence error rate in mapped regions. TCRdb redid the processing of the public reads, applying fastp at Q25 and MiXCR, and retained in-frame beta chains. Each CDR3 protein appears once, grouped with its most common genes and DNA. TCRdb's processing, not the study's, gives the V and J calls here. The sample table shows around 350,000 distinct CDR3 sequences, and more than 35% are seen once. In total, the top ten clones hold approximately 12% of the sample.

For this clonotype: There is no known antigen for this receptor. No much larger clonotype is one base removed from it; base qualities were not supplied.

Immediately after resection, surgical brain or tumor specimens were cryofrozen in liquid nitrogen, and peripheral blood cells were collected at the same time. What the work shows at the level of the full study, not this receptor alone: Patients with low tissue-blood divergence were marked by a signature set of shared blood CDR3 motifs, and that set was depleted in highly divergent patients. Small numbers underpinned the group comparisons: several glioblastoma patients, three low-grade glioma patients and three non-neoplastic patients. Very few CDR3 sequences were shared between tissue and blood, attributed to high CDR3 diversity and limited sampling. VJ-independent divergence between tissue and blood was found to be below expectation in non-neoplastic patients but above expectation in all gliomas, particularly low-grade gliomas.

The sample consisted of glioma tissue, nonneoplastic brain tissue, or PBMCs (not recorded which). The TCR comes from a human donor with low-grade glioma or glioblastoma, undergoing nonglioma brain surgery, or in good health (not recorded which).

The CDR3 sequence is CASSPGGSINEQFF. At the DNA level, the sequence is TGCGCCAGCAGCCCAGGAGGGAGTATCAATGAGCAGTTCTTC. The chain links TRBV5-1 with TRBJ2-1; the best D guess is TRBD2, with 6 bases matching. The CDR3 sequence holds 14 residues, the cysteine and phenylalanine included. Of all the DNA, just the CDR3 is kept, 42 bases in frame from base 1. As encoded in the germline V gene, CDR1 is SGHRS while CDR2 is YFSETQ. Relative to germline, V is 4 bases shorter and J is 6 bases shorter, with 14 bases between their ends.